These 18 T cell receptor beta chains were all obtained from the same sample, sequenced in a study of cytomegalovirus exposure and HLA in healthy donors. PCR employed 60 Vbeta and 13 Jbeta primers. Generated by immunoSEQ multiplex PCR, the TCRdb table keeps only in-frame clones and is missing some. This table has about 150,000 clones, roughly 83% appearing once. The source material was PBMCs. These receptors all stem from a human donor in good health.

The chain carries TRBV28 and TRBJ2-1, with TRBD2 matching 8 bases. This CDR3 is 16 amino acids long. Looked up from germline, CDR1 is MDHEN and CDR2 is SYDVKM. With 1 base clipped from V and 7 bases from J, the junction kept 9 bases outside the gene matches. For the CDR3, the DNA is TGTGCCAGCAGTTTATCGGGGGGGCTTGAAGTAAATGAGCAGTTCTTC. This translates into CASSLSGGLEVNEQFF.

This sequence joins TRBV9 and TRBJ1-2; a possible D gene is TRBD1 (6 bases). V shed 4 bases and J shed 6 bases, with 10 bases lying between them. Germline loops: CDR1 SGDLS, CDR2 YYNGEE. The CDR3 consists of 12 residues. CDR3 nucleotide sequence: TGTGCCAGCAGCCCGAACAGGGATGGCTACACCTTC. Translating it yields CASSPNRDGYTF.

A single count supports this clone. Distinct nucleotide sequences in the sample also encode this CDR3. This chain links TRBV5-6 with TRBJ2-1; D remains ambiguous. The CDR3 loop spans 13 amino acids. In germline, CDR1 is SGHDT, CDR2 YYEEEE. The V end lost 0 bases, the J end lost 5 bases, and 6 bases lay between the germline ends. CDR3 DNA sequence: TGTGCCAGCAGCTTGGCCCGAGACAATGAGCAGTTCTTC. The encoded protein is CASSLARDNEQFF.

This chain links TRBV7-2 with TRBJ2-3; a weak D match, TRBD2 (6 bases). Germline V lookup: CDR1 SGHTA, CDR2 FQGNSA. V was clipped by 2 bases and J by 6 bases, with 21 bases between them. The CDR3 consists of 17 residues. This CDR3 reads CASSLRLRDWDFDTQYF. CDR3 nucleotide sequence: TGTGCCAGCAGCTTACGTTTACGGGACTGGGACTTTGATACGCAGTATTTT.

V is TRBV9 and J is TRBJ2-1; 10 bases are shared with TRBD2. Germline lookup yields CDR1 SGDLS and CDR2 YYNGEE. Losses at the gene ends were 3 bases for V and 8 bases for J; bases not matched to a gene: 2. The CDR3 has 13 residues. CDR3 amino acids: CASSGTSGDEQFF. CDR3 bases: TGTGCCAGCAGCGGGACTAGCGGCGATGAGCAGTTCTTC.

Of note for this clone: Compared with germline, one end of the junction differs, possibly owing to a read error. This chain uses TRBV19 with TRBJ2-3, with TRBD2 matching over 14 bases. The CDR3 totals 15 residues. CDR1 and CDR2 (germline): LNHDA, SQIVND (reference sequence). The CDR3 nucleotides read TGTGCCAGTAGTGGACTAGCGGGGGGCACGGATACGCAGTATTTT. This sequence encodes CASSGLAGGTDTQYF.

The chain links TRBV19 to TRBJ1-5; no definite D call. Trimming took 4 bases from V and 0 from J, leaving 7 bases between them. Germline assignment: CDR1 LNHDA and CDR2 SQIVND (reference sequence). The CDR3 length is 14 residues. The CDR3 loop is CASSSQVSNQPQHF. The CDR3 DNA reads as TGTGCCAGTAGTAGCCAGGTTAGCAATCAGCCCCAGCATTTT.

The chain combines TRBV27 with TRBJ2-7, with TRBD1 matching over 7 bases. V was clipped by 5 bases and J by 2 bases; unmatched bases: 6. The germline V gene has CDR1 MNHEY and CDR2 SMNVEV (reference sequence). CDR3 length: 14 residues. CDR3 sequence: CASSPGTATYEQYF. CDR3 nucleotides: TGTGCCAGCAGTCCCGGGACAGCCACCTACGAGCAGTACTTC.

The chain carries TRBV18 and TRBJ2-5, with 11 bases matching TRBD2. The CDR3 runs to 15 residues. V was clipped by 3 bases and J by 2 bases; unmatched bases: 2. In germline, CDR1 is KGHSH, CDR2 LQKENI. The CDR3 spells CASSPGLAGQETQYF. The CDR3 DNA reads as TGTGCCAGCTCACCCGGACTAGCGGGTCAAGAGACCCAGTACTTC.

The V gene is TRBV13, the J gene TRBJ1-1; D is unclear. Trimming removed 5 bases at V and 1 base at J, with 11 bases between. The CDR3 totals 14 residues. Germline-derived CDR1 and CDR2 are PRHDT and FYEKMQ (reference sequence). CDR3 amino acids: CASSPPGENTEAFF. DNA for the CDR3: TGTGCCAGCAGCCCTCCCGGGGAGAACACTGAAGCTTTCTTT.

The chain links TRBV28 to TRBJ1-2; D is possibly TRBD1 (5 bases). In germline, CDR1 is MDHEN, CDR2 SYDVKM. CDR3 length equals 13 residues. V gave up 8 bases and J gave up 4 bases, with 14 bases separating them. The CDR3 reads CASLGGTVYGYTF. The CDR3, as DNA: TGTGCCAGCCTGGGGGGAACTGTCTATGGCTACACCTTC.

This sequence joins TRBV5-1 and TRBJ2-2, with TRBD2 matching over 8 bases. CDR1 is SGHRS and CDR2 is YFSETQ in the germline V gene. This CDR3 region has 18 residues. J gave up 1 base and V 3 bases, and 11 bases lay outside the gene matches. The CDR3 here is CASSCPRGGWGNTGELFF. The CDR3 coding sequence is TGCGCCAGCAGCTGCCCCCGGGGGGGCTGGGGGAACACCGGGGAGCTGTTTTTT. Combining the CDR3 with reference TRBV5-1 and TRBJ2-2 gives the whole variable domain KAGVTQTPRYLIKTRGQQVTLSCSPISGHRSVSWYQQTPGQGLQFLFEYFSETQRNKGNFPGRFSGRQFSNSRSEMNVSTLELGDSALYLCASSCPRGGWGNTGELFFGEGSRLTVL.

The chain carries TRBV30 and TRBJ1-1, with D tentatively TRBD1 (6 bases). V lost 5 bases and J 6 bases, leaving 16 bases between the germline ends. The CDR3 loop spans 13 amino acids. Germline V gene lookup returns CDR1 GTSNPN and CDR2 SVGIG (reference sequence). CDR3 sequence reads: CAWAGQKRSEAFF. CDR3 in DNA: TGTGCCTGGGCCGGACAGAAACGATCTGAAGCTTTCTTT.

Of note for this clone: An end of the junction does not agree with germline; a read error may underlie this. V gene TRBV7-8 combines with J gene TRBJ2-7, with TRBD1 identical over 9 bases. There are 13 residues in the CDR3. Germline V gene sequence: CDR1 SGHVS, CDR2 FQNEAQ. CDR3 amino acids: CASSFRPGQGNHF. The DNA for the CDR3 is TGTGCCAGCAGCTTCAGACCGGGACAGGGTAACCACTTC. The full variable domain, in which reference TRBV7-8 and TRBJ2-7 provide the parts outside the CDR3, is GAGVSQSPRYKVAKRGQDVALRCDPISGHVSLFWYQQALGQGPEFLTYFQNEAQLDKSGLPSDRFFAERPEGSVSTLKIQRTQQEDSAVYLCASSFRPGQGNHFGPGTRLTVT.

The chain employs TRBV6-1 and TRBJ1-2, with a tentative D call TRBD1 (5 bases). Between the trimmed V and J ends, which lost 2 bases and 0 bases, there was a span of 16 bases. The germline V gene has CDR1 MNHNS and CDR2 SASEGT. This CDR3 has 17 amino acids. The CDR3 here is CASSERPGDVSNYGYTF. In nucleotides, the CDR3 is TGTGCCAGCAGTGAACGCCCGGGGGATGTGTCTAACTATGGCTACACCTTC.

J is TRBJ2-5 and V is TRBV15; D is possibly TRBD1 (6 bases). Germline V CDR1 and CDR2: LNHNV, YYDKDF (reference sequence). CDR3 length: 15 residues. The V end lost 3 bases, the J end lost 5 bases, and 16 bases lay between the germline ends. In DNA form, the CDR3 reads TGTGCCACCAGCAGCAATAACAGGGTGGGGGAGACCCAGTACTTC. As protein: CATSSNNRVGETQYF.

V gene TRBV6-6 combines with J gene TRBJ2-1; the match to TRBD1 covers 8 bases. Germline V gene lookup returns CDR1 MNHNY and CDR2 SVGAGI (reference sequence). This CDR3 spans 16 amino acids. The J segment lost 2 bases and the V segment lost 2 bases, leaving 5 bases of the junction unmatched. The CDR3 protein is CASSYLTGDPYNEQFF. As DNA, the CDR3 is TGTGCCAGCAGTTACCTGACAGGGGACCCCTACAATGAGCAGTTCTTC.

The gene calls are TRBV5-1 and TRBJ2-2, with 8 nucleotides matching TRBD2. The CDR3 has 17 residues. V lost 4 bases, J lost 3 bases, and 11 bases stayed unmatched. Germline V gene lookup returns CDR1 SGHRS and CDR2 YFSETQ. The CDR3 reads CASSPRTSRVDTGELFF. The CDR3 DNA is TGCGCCAGCAGCCCTAGGACTAGCCGGGTCGACACCGGGGAGCTGTTTTTT. The full variable domain, its missing parts supplied by reference TRBV5-1 and TRBJ2-2, is KAGVTQTPRYLIKTRGQQVTLSCSPISGHRSVSWYQQTPGQGLQFLFEYFSETQRNKGNFPGRFSGRQFSNSRSEMNVSTLELGDSALYLCASSPRTSRVDTGELFFGEGSRLTVL.